The 8 T cell receptor beta chains below all came from one sample that was sequenced in a study of blood T cell repertoires in COVID-19. The table came from immunoSEQ multiplex PCR; TCRdb's copy has only in-frame clones and leaves some out. The table shows over 250,000 clones, with roughly 85% occurring only once. Sequencing input: peripheral blood. The source of these receptors is a woman between 65 and 79 years old with acute or convalescent COVID-19.

The chain employs TRBV14 and TRBJ1-2, with a tentative D call TRBD1 (5 bases). The CDR3 is 14 residues long. CDR1 and CDR2 from the germline V gene are SGHDN and FVKESK. V lost 2 bases, J lost 6 bases, and 13 bases lay in between. The CDR3 is CASSQIPQGNGYTF. Here the CDR3 DNA reads TGTGCCAGCAGCCAAATACCCCAGGGAAATGGCTACACCTTC.

This chain uses TRBV18 with TRBJ2-5, with TRBD1 identical over 7 bases. This CDR3 is 14 amino acids long. Germline V gene lookup returns CDR1 KGHSH and CDR2 LQKENI. Trimming cost V 8 bases and J 5 bases; bases outside gene matches: 11. The CDR3 is CASAHRGVGETQYF. DNA for the CDR3: TGTGCCAGCGCACACAGGGGAGTTGGGGAGACCCAGTACTTC. Drawing the rest from reference TRBV18 and TRBJ2-5, the complete variable domain is NAGVMQNPRHLVRRRGQEARLRCSPMKGHSHVYWYRQLPEEGLKFMVYLQKENIIDESGMPKERFSAEFPKEGPSILRIQQVVRGDSAAYFCASAHRGVGETQYFGPGTRLLVL.

The CDR3 sequence is CASSLNPRGQGARAGYTF. In DNA form, the CDR3 reads TGTGCCAGCAGCTTAAACCCCCGGGGGCAGGGGGCTAGGGCTGGCTACACCTTC. The rearrangement links TRBV7-3 to TRBJ1-2; 8 positions agree with TRBD1. The V gene's germline CDR1 is SGHTA and CDR2 FQGTGA. The CDR3 length is 18 residues. V gave up 1 base and J gave up 7 bases; unmatched junction bases: 17.

This clone appeared a few times. This rearrangement joins TRBV6-5 to TRBJ1-6; D uncertain. The CDR3 is 15 amino acids. V lost 2 bases and J lost 2, with 7 bases in between. CDR1 and CDR2 (germline): MNHEY, SVGAGI. CDR3 DNA: TGTGCCAGCAGTTACGACAACACCTATAATTCACCCCTCCACTTT. Amino acid sequence: CASSYDNTYNSPLHF.

The chain couples TRBV12-3 or TRBV12-4 to TRBJ2-1; TRBD2 matches 9 bases. The CDR3 spans 13 residues. Losses at the gene ends were 3 bases for V and 8 bases for J; bases not matched to a gene: 2. The CDR3 bases are TGTGCCAGCAGTTTTATAGCGGGGGATGAGCAGTTCTTC. Protein: CASSFIAGDEQFF.

The chain joins TRBV5-5 to TRBJ1-1; possible D gene TRBD1, 5 bases. The CDR3 sequence is 14 residues long. The ends were cut back, 4 bases at V and 5 bases at J, with 15 bases in the middle. Per germline, CDR1 SGHKS and CDR2 YYEKEE (reference sequence). The CDR3 DNA follows: TGTGCCAGCAGCAGGGCGGCGTCAGGGACTGAAGCTTTCTTT. Amino acids: CASSRAASGTEAFF.

A note on this clone: The junction departs from germline at one end; a sequencing error may be responsible. The chain joins TRBV7-6 to TRBJ1-2, with D tentatively TRBD1 (5 bases). The length of the CDR3 is 13 residues. Germline assignment: CDR1 SGHVS and CDR2 FNYEAQ. The CDR3 bases are TGTGCCAGCAGCTTACTACCGGGCGGGACTCCCGGCTTC. Its translation: CASSLLPGGTPGF.

As to this clone: A much larger clone sits a single nucleotide away, making a read error possible. Other DNA sequences in this sample translate to the same CDR3. V is TRBV3-1 (or the pseudogene TRBV3-2) and J is TRBJ1-5, with TRBD1 as a possible D gene (6 bases). The length of the CDR3 is 13 residues. Germline CDR1 is LGHDT and CDR2 is YNNKEL (reference sequence). V dropped 4 bases and J dropped 4 bases, with 8 bases sitting between them. The DNA of the CDR3 is TGTGCCAGCAGCCCCCAGGGGAATCAGCCCCAGCATTTT. Translation gives CASSPQGNQPQHF.